One sample yielded the 24 T cell receptor beta chains listed below, sequenced in a study of blood T cell repertoires in COVID-19. Repertoires were generated with immunoSEQ multiplex PCR, while TCRdb's copy carries only in-frame clones and drops some. The repertoire holds 78,000 or so clones, with 65% to 90% as singletons. The sequenced material came from peripheral blood. These receptors were taken from a woman aged 60-75 years with acute or convalescent COVID-19.

The genes are TRBV19 and TRBJ1-5; D ambiguous. The CDR3 totals 14 residues. Trimming took 5 bases from V and 2 from J, leaving 10 bases between them. Germline V lookup: CDR1 LNHDA, CDR2 SQIVND (reference sequence). The CDR3 sequence is CASSPSMGNQPQHF. DNA of the CDR3: TGTGCCAGTAGTCCTTCTATGGGCAATCAGCCCCAGCATTTT. The whole variable domain, remainder taken from reference TRBV19 and TRBJ1-5, is DGGITQSPKYLFRKEGQNVTLSCEQNLNHDAMYWYRQDPGQGLRLIYYSQIVNDFQKGDIAEGYSVSREKKESFPLTVTSAQKNPTAFYLCASSPSMGNQPQHFGDGTRLSIL.

V usage is TRBV19 and J usage is TRBJ1-4; weak D call: TRBD1 (5 bases). CDR3 length: 15 residues. Germline assignment: CDR1 LNHDA and CDR2 SQIVND (reference sequence). The germline V and J ends were trimmed by 5 bases and 4 bases, with 14 bases remaining between them. The CDR3: CASSSLGGINEKLFF. In DNA form, the CDR3 reads TGTGCCAGTAGTTCCCTCGGGGGAATTAATGAAAAACTGTTTTTT.

V usage is TRBV28 and J usage is TRBJ1-1; D might be TRBD1 (5 bases). Trimming left V 5 bases short and J 8 bases short, with 18 bases between. Germline CDR1 and CDR2: MDHEN and SYDVKM. The CDR3 consists of 14 residues. In DNA form, the CDR3 reads TGTGCCAGCAGTCCGGGGGACCGGGCGGCCGAAGCTTTCTTT. Encoded protein: CASSPGDRAAEAFF.

This clone came up a few times. The chain employs TRBV6-6 and TRBJ2-7; 7 positions match TRBD1. This CDR3 contains 14 residues. V shed 6 bases and J 7 bases; nucleotides not matched to a gene: 12. From germline, CDR1 is MNHNY and CDR2 SVGAGI (reference sequence). This chain's CDR3 is CASRTRQGSSEQYF. The CDR3 nucleotides are TGTGCCAGCAGAACCCGACAGGGTTCATCTGAGCAGTACTTC.

This clone was seen a few times. Here the CDR3 DNA reads TGTGCCAGCAGTCGTACTAGCGTGCAGTACTTC. Translation gives CASSRTSVQYF. The chain uses TRBV2 and TRBJ2-7; 7 bases map to TRBD2. Trimming removed 5 bases from V and 9 bases from J; junction bases left unmatched: 4. The CDR3 covers 11 residues. Germline V lookup: CDR1 SNHLY, CDR2 FYNNEI.

This chain connects TRBV27 to TRBJ2-7; the match to TRBD2 covers 7 bases. The trim removed 2 bases at V and 6 bases at J, leaving 7 bases unmatched. CDR1 and CDR2 (germline): MNHEY, SMNVEV (reference sequence). This CDR3 spans 14 amino acids. In nucleotides, the CDR3 is TGTGCCAGCAGTTTACTCGGCAGGGAGGGCGAGCAGTACTTC. Translated, it gives CASSLLGREGEQYF.

The chain uses TRBV19 and TRBJ1-1; no firm D call. The length of the CDR3 is 13 residues. Deletions cut 4 bases from V and 0 bases from J, with 6 bases between. The germline V gene has CDR1 LNHDA and CDR2 SQIVND (reference sequence). The CDR3 here is CASSTMVNTEAFF. DNA for the CDR3: TGTGCCAGTAGTACTATGGTGAACACTGAAGCTTTCTTT.

The chain combines TRBV30 with TRBJ1-1, with D perhaps TRBD1 (6 bases). V lost 3 bases and J lost 5, with 19 bases in between. Per germline, CDR1 GTSNPN and CDR2 SVGIG (reference sequence). This CDR3 contains 15 residues. CDR3 DNA sequence: TGTGCCTGGAGGCGGGCAGGGGCATTAGATACTGAAGCTTTCTTT. Translated: CAWRRAGALDTEAFF.

This clone was observed a few times. This chain uses TRBV7-2 with TRBJ2-1; D unclear. CDR1 SGHTA and CDR2 FQGNSA come from the germline V gene. V shed 5 bases and J shed 9 bases, with 14 bases lying between them. This CDR3 comprises 13 residues. CDR3 DNA sequence: TGTGCCAGCAGCGAGAGCCTAACCCGTGAGCAGTTCTTC. Translating it yields CASSESLTREQFF.

V and J are TRBV5-1 and TRBJ2-1, with 11 bases fitting TRBD2. The V gene end was trimmed by 2 bases and the J gene end by 5 bases; junction bases not matched to a gene: 6. There are 16 residues in the CDR3. Germline values: CDR1 SGHRS, CDR2 YFSETQ. The CDR3 DNA follows: TGCGCCAGCAGCTTACTAGCGGGAGAAGGGAACAATGAGCAGTTCTTC. The encoded protein is CASSLLAGEGNNEQFF.

The V gene is TRBV4-2, the J gene TRBJ2-1; 13 positions agree with TRBD2. This CDR3 has 14 amino acids. Trimming at V came to 4 bases and at J to 7 bases, leaving 1 base not matched to a gene. Germline V lookup: CDR1 LGHNA, CDR2 YNFKEQ. CDR3 protein: CASSPGLAGNEQFF. For the CDR3, the DNA is TGTGCCAGCAGCCCGGGACTAGCGGGAAATGAGCAGTTCTTC.

The rearrangement links TRBV30 to TRBJ2-1, with TRBD2 matching over 11 bases. The CDR3 spans 13 residues. Trimming cost V 7 bases and J 7 bases; bases outside gene matches: 6. Germline V gene lookup returns CDR1 GTSNPN and CDR2 SVGIG (reference sequence). The CDR3, as DNA: TGTGCCTACTTAGCGGGGGGGGATAATGAGCAGTTCTTC. Its protein product is CAYLAGGDNEQFF.

This rearrangement joins TRBV7-9 to TRBJ2-7; D gene uncertain. V was clipped by 4 bases and J by 2 bases, with 6 bases between them. The germline V gene encodes CDR1 SEHNR and CDR2 FQNEAQ (reference sequence). The CDR3 sequence is 12 residues long. Here the CDR3 DNA reads TGTGCCAGCAGCTCTCAGGCCTACGAGCAGTACTTC. It specifies CASSSQAYEQYF.

This rearrangement joins TRBV27 to TRBJ2-7, with 9 bases lining up with TRBD1. Germline-derived CDR1 and CDR2 are MNHEY and SMNVEV (reference sequence). The V segment lost 4 bases and the J segment 2 bases; nucleotides outside the gene matches: 6. This CDR3 contains 15 residues. In DNA, the CDR3 is TGTGCCAGCAGTTCGAAACAGGGGGCCCCCTACGAGCAGTACTTC. It specifies CASSSKQGAPYEQYF.

The chain joins TRBV6-5 to TRBJ2-4; perhaps TRBD2 as D (5 bases). Per the germline V gene, CDR1 is MNHEY and CDR2 is SVGAGI. V lost 6 bases and J 3 bases, leaving 12 bases between the germline ends. CDR3 length: 14 amino acids. CDR3 coding DNA: TGTGCCAGCAGCGGGATGGTGGGCAAAAACATTCAGTACTTC. The encoded protein is CASSGMVGKNIQYF.

The chain links TRBV24-1 to TRBJ1-5, with D unresolved. Germline CDR1 reads KGHDR; CDR2 reads SFDVKD. Trimming shortened V by 5 bases and J by 3 bases, and 10 bases separated the two germline ends. The CDR3 sequence is 14 residues long. Written as DNA, the CDR3 is TGTGCCACCAGTGCCGGACGGGACAATCAGCCCCAGCATTTT. It encodes CATSAGRDNQPQHF.

This chain joins TRBV19 and TRBJ1-4; D is undetermined. In germline, CDR1 is LNHDA, CDR2 SQIVND (reference sequence). The CDR3 runs to 15 residues. Trimming took off 1 base at V and 0 bases at J, with 6 bases between the two ends. CDR3 region: CASSIARATNEKLFF. In nucleotides, the CDR3 is TGTGCCAGTAGTATAGCCCGGGCAACTAATGAAAAACTGTTTTTT.

The rearrangement links TRBV5-1 to TRBJ1-3; 10 bases agree with TRBD1. The CDR3 extends over 16 amino acids. V dropped 2 bases and J dropped 4; count of bases not matched to a gene: 6. From germline, CDR1 is SGHRS and CDR2 YFSETQ. The CDR3, as DNA: TGCGCCAGCAGCTTTGTCCCGGGACAGGGGGGAAACACCATATATTTT. Translation gives CASSFVPGQGGNTIYF.

The rearrangement links TRBV5-1 to TRBJ2-3; TRBD1 aligns across 10 bases. The CDR3 sequence is 16 residues long. Germline loops: CDR1 SGHRS, CDR2 YFSETQ. The trim removed 0 bases at V and 6 bases at J, leaving 7 bases unmatched. Here the CDR3 reads CASSLVGTGVGDTQYF. CDR3 sequence (DNA): TGCGCCAGCAGCTTGGTTGGGACAGGGGTAGGGGATACGCAGTATTTT.

The J gene is TRBJ1-6, the V gene TRBV15; a weak D match, TRBD1 (6 bases). This CDR3 is 17 amino acids long. The V and J ends lost 1 base and 0 bases respectively, with 10 bases between them. Germline values: CDR1 LNHNV, CDR2 YYDKDF (reference sequence). The CDR3 sequence: CATSRVTGSSYNSPLHF. CDR3 coding DNA: TGTGCCACCAGCAGAGTAACAGGGAGCTCCTATAATTCACCCCTCCACTTT.

In its sample, this clone was seen a few times. J is TRBJ1-6 and V is TRBV2; D remains unclear. CDR3 length: 16 amino acids. Germline-derived CDR1 and CDR2 are SNHLY and FYNNEI. Deletions cut 0 bases from V and 6 bases from J, with 12 bases between. The CDR3 protein is CASSEAGAGFNSPLHF. The CDR3 nucleotides read TGTGCCAGCAGTGAAGCAGGTGCGGGATTTAATTCACCCCTCCACTTT.

The rearrangement uses TRBV3-1 (or the pseudogene TRBV3-2) and TRBJ1-2; maybe TRBD1 (6 bases). Trimming cost V 0 bases and J 3 bases, with 11 bases left between them. The CDR3 has 15 residues. Germline values: CDR1 LGHDT, CDR2 YNNKEL (reference sequence). The CDR3 loop is CASSQDSRGYYGYTF. DNA for the CDR3: TGTGCCAGCAGCCAAGATTCGAGGGGGTACTATGGCTACACCTTC.

The chain joins TRBV2 to TRBJ2-3, with D unresolved. The germline gives CDR1 SNHLY, CDR2 FYNNEI. The CDR3 totals 12 residues. Trimming stripped 4 bases from V and 6 bases from J, with 8 bases between. CDR3 DNA sequence: TGTGCCAGCAGTGGGTTAGAGGATACGCAGTATTTT. Encoded protein: CASSGLEDTQYF.

The genes are TRBV6-4 and TRBJ2-1; perhaps TRBD2 as D (6 bases). The V end was cut by 2 bases, the J end by 5 bases, with 7 bases between. Germline assignment: CDR1 MRHNA and CDR2 SNTAGT. The CDR3 has 13 amino acids. CDR3 nucleotides: TGTGCCAGCAGTGACGGAGGGAACAATGAGCAGTTCTTC. Translating it yields CASSDGGNNEQFF.